One T cell receptor beta chain is described in this entry. The antigen remains unidentified. The PCR employed 60 Vbeta primers together with 13 Jbeta primers. Using immunoSEQ multiplex PCR, the repertoire was profiled, and TCRdb retains in-frame clones only, with some absent. The sample includes a few hundred thousand clones, 70% to 80% of them seen just once. The germline V gene has CDR1 MGHDK and CDR2 SYGVNS. The CDR3 runs to 10 residues. The sample originates from a study of cytomegalovirus exposure and HLA in healthy donors. Study outcomes and limitations: TCR beta V segments were, for the most part, productive about 87% or about 30% of the time in an earlier analysis.

The sample was PBMCs. This sequence originates from a girl aged 2-10 years in good health and CMV-seronegative. The chain employs TRBV25-1 and TRBJ1-3, with D unresolved. As DNA, the CDR3 is TGTGCGAGCTCTGGAAACACCATATATTTT. This gives the protein CASSGNTIYF.